This TCR beta chain was recorded in a study of beta chain features in type 1 diabetes. Study observations and caveats: Shortening of TCRB CDR3s, moderate but significant, appeared in all four CD4+ subsets of Type 1 diabetes patients.

This CDR3 is 16 amino acids long. Germline V gene sequence: CDR1 ENHRY, CDR2 SYGVKD. Trimming took 0 bases from V and 0 from J, leaving 11 bases between them. A few counts support this clone. The antigen remains undetermined. Every isolated RNA sample was fully reverse transcribed, so sequencing captured expressed TCRB transcripts. Repertoires were generated with immunoSEQ multiplex PCR, while TCRdb's copy carries only in-frame clones and drops some. The repertoire holds under 850,000 clones, under 15% seen once, with less than 0.025% in the top ten. This chain links TRBV10-3 with TRBJ1-1; TRBD1 might be the D (6 bases). Sequenced input: naive CD4+ T cells from blood. This sequence originates from a man between 18 and 35 years old with type 1 diabetes. DNA for the CDR3: TGTGCCATCAGTGAGTCGAATCGACAGGTGAACACTGAAGCTTTCTTT. Its protein is CAISESNRQVNTEAFF.